The 5 T cell receptor beta chains given below trace back to one sample, sequenced in a study of T-cell memory formation after mild COVID-19. TCRdb processed the 5' RACE reads anew with MiXCR; each CDR3 protein has one entry. Here the sample spans around 200,000 distinct CDR3 sequences, 15% to 20% being singletons. The sequenced material came from PBMCs or a T cell subset sorted from them (not recorded which). The receptors derive from a man between 18 and 29 years old who had mild COVID-19 (a few samples of this study predate the infection). Cell type and time point are not known.

The CDR3 nucleotides read TGTGCCAGCAGTGAAATACAGGGGGCGAGTTACACCTTC. Translation gives CASSEIQGASYTF. The chain links TRBV6-1 to TRBJ1-2; 9 bases match TRBD1. Unmatched junction bases numbered 6, after V lost 2 bases and J lost 11 bases. CDR1 and CDR2 from the germline V gene are MNHNS and SASEGT. This CDR3 spans 13 amino acids.

The chain carries TRBV5-1 and TRBJ2-1; D ambiguous. V was pared by 0 bases and J by 3 bases, with 10 bases between. This CDR3 comprises 15 residues. Germline V gives CDR1 SGHRS, CDR2 YFSETQ. The CDR3, as DNA: TGCGCCAGCAGCTTGGTACAGACGATCTACAATGAGCAGTTCTTC. This codes for CASSLVQTIYNEQFF.

The chain is built from TRBV28 and TRBJ2-1, with 9 bases identical to TRBD1. The CDR3 covers 14 residues. CDR1 and CDR2 from the germline V gene are MDHEN and SYDVKM. V lost 5 bases, J lost 6 bases, and 5 bases stayed unmatched. This CDR3 is CASSPGTGPNEQFF. Written as DNA, the CDR3 is TGTGCCAGCAGTCCCGGGACAGGGCCCAATGAGCAGTTCTTC.

This clonotype was seen more than once but under ten times. The V call is TRBV4-1, the J call TRBJ1-2, with D possibly TRBD1 on 5 matching bases. CDR3 length: 15 residues. Trimming removed 0 bases at V and 4 bases at J, with 12 bases between. CDR1 and CDR2 (germline): MGHRA, YSYEKL. The CDR3 sequence: CASSQDGTVPYGYTF. CDR3 nucleotides: TGCGCCAGCAGCCAAGATGGGACCGTTCCCTATGGCTACACCTTC.

The CDR3 here is CASSQQGVITYNEQFF. CDR3 bases: TGTGCCAGCAGCCAACAGGGGGTGATCACCTACAATGAGCAGTTCTTC. V and J are TRBV5-6 and TRBJ2-1; 8 bases fit TRBD1. The CDR3 loop spans 16 amino acids. The V gene end was trimmed by 4 bases and the J gene end by 2 bases; junction bases not matched to a gene: 8. The germline V gene encodes CDR1 SGHDT and CDR2 YYEEEE.